This TCR beta chain emerged from a study of T-cell reconstitution after alpha-beta-depleted transplantation in children. CDR1 KGHSH and CDR2 LQKENI come from the germline V gene. Deletions cut 3 bases from V and 5 bases from J, with 13 bases between. CDR3 size: 14 residues. General study results and limits: After transplant, high TCRbeta diversity at day 60 in some patients arose from surviving recipient T cells and thymic progenitors. Reportedly, roughly two months post-transplant, alpha-beta T cells arose from several hundred expanded graft clones. One year post-transplant, T-cell counts and diversity were largely derived from T cells produced anew.

Comment on this clonotype: Its target is not known.

The library targeted TCRbeta and was prepared with unique molecular identifiers. One entry per CDR3 protein, called by TCRdb with MiXCR from the PCR reads. The table has approximately 1,000,000 distinct CDR3 sequences, roughly 29% seen once; the top ten hold roughly 28%. The genes are TRBV18 and TRBJ2-5; D is possibly TRBD2 (6 bases). The starting material was PBMCs, mostly from graft donor cells, obtained 360 days after TCRalphabeta/CD19-depleted stem cell transplant. The source of this sequence is a boy under two years old who had a stem cell transplant for SCID, so the T cells may come from the graft donor. The CDR3 region has the DNA TGTGCCAGCTCACCGGTGCGGCGGGGCGAGACCCAGTACTTC. Protein sequence: CASSPVRRGETQYF.